The 31 T cell receptor beta chains below all came from one sample that was sequenced in a study of tissue T cells after allogeneic stem cell transplantation. This table comes from immunoSEQ multiplex PCR, and its TCRdb copy is limited to in-frame clones, with some not included. The table records roughly 8,900 clones, roughly half of them present only once. Stated time point: mouse harvest day 7 after allogeneic transplant. Mouse grafts combined 10^7 T-cell-depleted bone marrow cells with 10^6 splenic CD5+ T cells. Sequencing was done on a sample of gut tissue. These receptors were obtained from a female BALB/c mouse given C57BL/6 T cells with graft-versus-host disease after an allogeneic hematopoietic cell transplant.

A word on this clone: Any gene name here is a mouse gene name. Read data end 1 residue before the CDR3 end; the end is taken from the germline J gene. V is TRBV26 and J is TRBJ2-2, with 7 positions matching TRBD1. The length of the CDR3 is 16 residues. Germline V CDR1 and CDR2: KGHPV, FQNQEV (reference sequence). The trim removed 2 bases at V and 0 bases at J, leaving 3 bases unmatched. The CDR3 here is CASSLPGTANTGQLYF. The part of the CDR3 DNA that was read is TGTGCCAGCAGTCTGCCCGGGACAGCAAACACCGGGCAGCTCTAC.

This clone was observed a handful of times. The genes and germline here are from mouse. The CDR3 end falls 1 residue outside the read, so it is completed with the germline J gene. J is TRBJ2-5 and V is TRBV26; D unresolved. Trimming removed 0 bases from V and 5 bases from J, with 3 bases in between. CDR3 size: 12 residues. Germline V lookup: CDR1 KGHPV, CDR2 FQNQEV (reference sequence). The CDR3 DNA, read in part, is TGTGCCAGCAGTCTGTCCCGAGACACCCAGTAC. Its translation: CASSLSRDTQY. The full CDR3 protein is CASSLSRDTQYF.

By its share, this clone is medium-sized. Here the gene names and germline are mouse. The read terminates 1 residue ahead of where the CDR3 ends, so the germline J gene completes it. This chain connects TRBV12-1 to TRBJ2-1, with 7 nucleotides matching TRBD1. CDR1 SGHSN and CDR2 HYEKVE come from the germline V gene. The ends lost 4 bases at V and 5 bases at J; junction bases unmatched: 10. CDR3 length: 15 residues. CDR3 DNA (partial): TGTGCCAGCTCATACACAGGGGCCGGGGATGCTGAGCAGTTC. Amino acids: CASSYTGAGDAEQF. The full-length CDR3 reads as CASSYTGAGDAEQFF.

A remark on this clone: Gene names denote mouse genes. The read comes to an end 1 residue before the CDR3 does, leaving the germline J gene to fill in the end. The chain employs TRBV13-2 and TRBJ2-3; 12 bases are shared with TRBD2. V lost 0 bases to trimming and J lost 0 bases; unmatched junction nucleotides: 5. The germline gives CDR1 NNHNN, CDR2 SYGAGS (reference sequence). The CDR3 runs 18 residues. Partial CDR3 DNA: TGTGCCAGCGGTGATGCATCGGACTGGGGGGGGAGTGCAGAAACGCTGTAT. Protein sequence: CASGDASDWGGSAETLY. The CDR3 in its entirety is CASGDASDWGGSAETLYF.

Of note for this clone: This may stem from a read error, because a much larger clone lies one nucleotide away. Each gene name is a mouse one. The CDR3 extends 1 residue past the end of the read, so its final part is completed from the germline J gene. This same CDR3 is encoded by further DNA sequences in the sample. J is TRBJ2-7 and V is TRBV12-1, with 9 nucleotides matching TRBD1. Germline loops: CDR1 SGHSN, CDR2 HYEKVE. The CDR3 is 15 residues long. Trimming removed 0 bases from V and 1 base from J; junction bases left unmatched: 3. The CDR3 protein is CASSLEDRGSYEQYF. Partial CDR3 DNA: TGTGCCAGCTCTCTCGAGGACAGGGGTTCCTATGAACAGTAC.

In regard to this clone: Genes and germline come from the mouse. The read ends 1 residue early relative to the CDR3; the germline J gene fills the gap. The rearrangement links TRBV26 to TRBJ2-5; D possibly corresponds to TRBD2 (6 bases). The CDR3 consists of 14 residues. The germline V and J ends were trimmed by 2 bases and 3 bases, with 9 bases remaining between them. Per the germline V gene, CDR1 is KGHPV and CDR2 is FQNQEV (reference sequence). This chain's CDR3 is CASSLVWGQDTQYF. The covered CDR3 bases are TGTGCCAGCAGTCTGGTCTGGGGACAAGACACCCAGTAC.

On this clone: Here the gene names and germline are mouse. The sequence runs out 1 residue before the end of the CDR3; the remainder is reconstructed from the germline J gene. The rearrangement uses TRBV31 and TRBJ1-1; maybe TRBD1 (5 bases). Germline V gene data show CDR1 as GKSSPN and CDR2 as SITVG. CDR3 length equals 14 residues. The germline V and J ends were trimmed by 0 bases and 2 bases, with 10 bases remaining between them. Here the CDR3 reads CAWSLEGANTEVFF. CDR3 bases read: TGTGCCTGGAGTCTAGAAGGGGCTAACACAGAAGTCTTC.

Comments on this clone: Genes and germline are mouse. The CDR3 is cut off 1 residue early in the read; its end comes from the germline J gene. This chain joins TRBV4 and TRBJ2-5; 11 bases map to TRBD2. Germline CDR1 is LGHDT and CDR2 is YNNKQL (reference sequence). The CDR3 runs 17 residues. V lost 5 bases to trimming and J lost 0 bases; unmatched junction nucleotides: 7. The DNA read from the CDR3 is TGTGCCAGCAGCCTCGGGACTGGGGGATTTAACCAAGACACCCAGTAC. This codes for CASSLGTGGFNQDTQY. The complete CDR3 reads CASSLGTGGFNQDTQYF. Full variable domain (missing parts from reference TRBV4 and TRBJ2-5): ETAVFQTPNYHVTQVGNEVSFNCKQTLGHDTMYWYKQDSKKLLKIMFSYNNKQLIVNETVPRRFSPQSSDKAHLNLRIKSVEPEDSAVYLCASSLGTGGFNQDTQYFGPGTRLLVL.

As for this clone: Gene names refer to mouse genes. With the read ending 1 residue before the CDR3 end, the germline J gene is used to fill in that end. V gene TRBV20 combines with J gene TRBJ1-1, with 10 positions matching TRBD1. V trimming: 0 bases; J trimming: 4 bases; junction bases outside the gene matches: 5. This CDR3 has 15 residues. Germline CDR1 GFQATS, CDR2 STVNSAI. This chain's CDR3 is CGAREQTGGGTEVFF. The sequenced CDR3 bases are TGTGGTGCTAGGGAACAGACAGGGGGCGGCACAGAAGTCTTC.

This clone was seen a few times. Gene names denote mouse genes. The read stops 1 residue short of the end of the CDR3; the missing end is completed from the germline J gene. The rearrangement uses TRBV15 and TRBJ2-7, with 12 nucleotides matching TRBD1. V shed 5 bases, J shed 7 bases, and the junction held 6 bases outside the gene matches. Germline V lookup: CDR1 SGHND, CDR2 FRSKSL. This CDR3 contains 14 residues. The chain's CDR3 is CASSMGQGAREQYF. Incomplete CDR3 DNA: TGTGCCAGCAGTATGGGACAGGGGGCGAGGGAACAGTAC.

In the case of this clone: Gene and germline names: mouse. The CDR3 extends 1 residue past the end of the read, so its final part is completed from the germline J gene. This chain links TRBV13-1 with TRBJ2-5, with a possible D match to TRBD1 (6 bases). This CDR3 comprises 13 residues. The germline V gene has CDR1 NSHNY and CDR2 SYGAGN. The V gene lost 5 bases and the J gene lost 4 bases, with 11 bases spanning the gap. CDR3 protein: CASRSGTKDTQYF. CDR3 DNA (partial): TGTGCCAGCAGGTCCGGGACAAAAGACACCCAGTAC.

Comment on this clone: Gene names follow the mouse nomenclature. The CDR3 end is not reached by the read, which stops 1 residue before it; the germline J gene fills it in. This chain uses TRBV3 with TRBJ1-2, with TRBD1 identical over 7 bases. Germline loops: CDR1 SNHLY, CDR2 FYNGKV (reference sequence). The CDR3 is 14 residues long. Trimming at V came to 3 bases and at J to 0 bases, leaving 1 base not matched to a gene. CDR3 DNA, as far as it was read: TGTGCCAGCAGCTTGACAGGGACAAACTCCGACTACACC. Its translation: CASSLTGTNSDYT. The whole CDR3 sequence is CASSLTGTNSDYTF.

In the case of this clone: The gene names given are mouse names. Read sequence stops 1 residue before the CDR3 end, and the germline J gene provides the missing end. The gene calls are TRBV23 and TRBJ2-4; the table's D call of TRBD2 was not tested on the DNA. The CDR3 covers 15 residues. Germline values: CDR1 KGHTA, CDR2 FQNQQP. The CDR3 reads CSSSHPWGTQNTLYF. Partial CDR3 DNA: TGCTCCAGCAGTCATCCCTGGGGGACTCAAAACACCTTGTAC.

Details on this clone: The listed genes are named as in mouse. The sequence runs out 1 residue before the end of the CDR3; the remainder is reconstructed from the germline J gene. The rearrangement joins TRBV14 to TRBJ2-1; no definite D call. Per the germline V gene, CDR1 is SGHDT and CDR2 is FRDEAV. Trimming left V 5 bases short and J 1 base short, with 7 bases between. The CDR3 is 13 residues long. The DNA read from the CDR3 is TGTGCCAGCAGCCCCGGGAACTATGCTGAGCAGTTC. As protein: CASSPGNYAEQF. The complete CDR3 protein is CASSPGNYAEQFF.

This clone was counted a single time. Gene names denote mouse genes. From the germline J gene comes the end of the CDR3, since the read stops 1 residue before it. The chain uses TRBV16 and TRBJ1-1; no clear D. The germline CDR1 and CDR2 sequences are SGHSA and FRNQAP. The V end was cut by 0 bases, the J end by 2 bases, with 4 bases between. The CDR3 sequence is 13 residues long. The CDR3 sequence is CASSLEHNTEVFF. CDR3 DNA, as far as it was read: TGTGCAAGCAGCTTAGAACACAACACAGAAGTCTTC.

About this clone: Germline and genes here are mouse. The read halts 1 residue ahead of the CDR3 end, with the missing end drawn from the germline J gene. The chain employs TRBV16 and TRBJ1-2; D is perhaps TRBD1 (5 bases). The CDR3 loop spans 15 amino acids. Germline CDR1 is SGHSA and CDR2 is FRNQAP. V gave up 0 bases and J gave up 1 base, with 9 bases separating them. The CDR3 reads CASSLERGKNSDYTF. The sequenced CDR3 bases are TGTGCAAGCAGCTTAGAGAGGGGAAAAAACTCCGACTACACC.

This clone was detected only a few times. Germline and genes: mouse. The read finishes 1 residue shy of the CDR3 end, and the germline J gene is used to complete it. V usage is TRBV3 and J usage is TRBJ2-7; 8 bases match TRBD2. V shed 6 bases, J shed 0 bases, and the junction held 4 bases outside the gene matches. This CDR3 spans 14 amino acids. CDR1 is SNHLY, CDR2 FYNGKV, per germline (reference sequence). CDR3 residues: CASRNWGPSYEQYF. Incomplete CDR3 DNA: TGTGCCAGCAGGAACTGGGGGCCCTCCTATGAACAGTAC.

Concerning this clone: Gene names are the mouse ones. The CDR3 end falls 1 residue outside the read, so it is completed with the germline J gene. This sequence joins TRBV23 and TRBJ2-3; TRBD1, as called in the table, went unchecked against the DNA. The germline V gene has CDR1 KGHTA and CDR2 FQNQQP. The length of the CDR3 is 15 residues. CDR3 protein: CSSSQEGTSAETLYF. The DNA read from the CDR3 is TGCTCCAGCAGTCAAGAGGGTACTAGTGCAGAAACGCTGTAT.

Note on this clone: Germline and genes here are mouse. The sequence runs out 1 residue before the end of the CDR3; the remainder is reconstructed from the germline J gene. The rearrangement uses TRBV13-1 and TRBJ2-7; 10 bases map to TRBD2. The CDR3 length is 13 residues. Germline V gives CDR1 NSHNY, CDR2 SYGAGN. Unmatched junction bases numbered 2, after V lost 4 bases and J lost 4 bases. CDR3 DNA, as far as it was read: TGTGCCAGCAGTCCGGGACTGGGGTATGAACAGTAC. The encoded protein is CASSPGLGYEQY. The entire CDR3 protein is CASSPGLGYEQYF.

As concerns this clone: Each gene name is a mouse one. Read data end 1 residue before the CDR3 end; the end is taken from the germline J gene. The chain employs TRBV5 and TRBJ2-2; tentative D call: TRBD1 (5 bases). V was clipped by 4 bases and J by 0 bases, with 6 bases between them. The CDR3 spans 14 residues. The V gene's germline CDR1 is LGHNA and CDR2 YNLKQL (reference sequence). The CDR3 sequence: CASSRTSNTGQLYF. The DNA read from the CDR3 is TGTGCCAGCAGCCGGACATCAAACACCGGGCAGCTCTAC.

As regards this clone: Gene names and germline refer to mouse. The read ends 1 residue before the CDR3 terminus; that terminus is restored from the germline J gene. V and J are TRBV26 and TRBJ2-4, with a weak D call TRBD1 (5 bases). The CDR3 consists of 11 residues. Germline loops: CDR1 KGHPV, CDR2 FQNQEV (reference sequence). V was cut by 6 bases and J by 7 bases, with 8 bases left in between. Incomplete CDR3 DNA: TGTGCCAGCAGGCTGACAGACACCTTGTAC. Encoded protein: CASRLTDTLY. The CDR3 as a whole reads CASRLTDTLYF.

This clone was found once. Gene names are mouse gene names. The read ends 1 residue before the CDR3 terminus; that terminus is restored from the germline J gene. The sample carries other DNA sequences with the same CDR3. The V and J genes are TRBV26 and TRBJ1-1; D not resolved. This CDR3 is 13 amino acids long. The germline gives CDR1 KGHPV, CDR2 FQNQEV (reference sequence). V lost 0 bases, J lost 0 bases, and 2 bases lay in between. CDR3: CASSLSPNTEVFF. CDR3 bases read: TGTGCCAGCAGTCTGTCGCCAAACACAGAAGTCTTC.

Notes on this clone: Gene labels here are mouse ones. The sequenced fragment ends 1 residue before the CDR3 boundary, so the rest is inferred from the germline J gene. V and J are TRBV26 and TRBJ1-1, with no clear D. The CDR3 loop spans 13 amino acids. V gave up 4 bases and J gave up 4 bases, with 10 bases separating them. Germline V CDR1 and CDR2: KGHPV, FQNQEV (reference sequence). The CDR3 protein is CASSPNRGTEVFF. The CDR3 bases that were read are TGTGCCAGCAGTCCAAATAGAGGCACAGAAGTCTTC.

About this clone: Gene names and germline refer to mouse. Coverage ceases 1 residue before the CDR3 finishes, and the germline J gene fills in the end. The chain has TRBV15 and TRBJ1-1; no firm D call. Germline loops: CDR1 SGHND, CDR2 FRSKSL. The V end was cut by 4 bases, the J end by 4 bases, with 4 bases between. This CDR3 comprises 11 residues. The covered CDR3 bases are TGTGCCAGCAGTTCAGTCACAGAAGTCTTC. It is translated as CASSSVTEVF. The full CDR3 protein is CASSSVTEVFF.

This clone appeared once. Mouse gene names apply. The DNA ends 1 residue before the CDR3 does, and the rest of the CDR3 is filled in from the germline J gene. The chain is built from TRBV26 and TRBJ2-1; 11 bases match TRBD2. Trimming cost V 6 bases and J 1 base; bases outside gene matches: 8. The CDR3 is made up of 17 amino acids. CDR1 is KGHPV and CDR2 is FQNQEV in the germline V gene (reference sequence). The part of the CDR3 DNA that was read is TGTGCCAGCAGCCACTGGGGGGGCGCGAAGAACTATGCTGAGCAGTTC. Translation gives CASSHWGGAKNYAEQF. The entire CDR3 sequence reads CASSHWGGAKNYAEQFF.

This clone was recorded a few times. Here the gene names and germline are mouse. The read halts 1 residue ahead of the CDR3 end, with the missing end drawn from the germline J gene. The chain is built from TRBV26 and TRBJ2-2; D gene unclear. Germline CDR1 and CDR2: KGHPV and FQNQEV (reference sequence). V was clipped by 6 bases and J by 0 bases, with 8 bases between them. CDR3 length: 14 amino acids. CDR3 DNA (partial): TGTGCCAGCAGGCCACACACAAACACCGGGCAGCTCTAC. The encoded protein is CASRPHTNTGQLY. The whole CDR3 protein reads CASRPHTNTGQLYF.

Comment on this clone: The listed genes are named as in mouse. The read falls 1 residue short of the CDR3 end, and the missing part is taken from the germline J gene. The V gene is TRBV3, the J gene TRBJ1-3; no reliable D call. This CDR3 region has 14 residues. The germline gives CDR1 SNHLY, CDR2 FYNGKV (reference sequence). V lost 3 bases to trimming and J lost 0 bases, with 6 bases between them. The sequenced CDR3 bases are TGTGCCAGCAGCTTCGGGAGTTCTGGAAATACGCTCTAT. Protein: CASSFGSSGNTLY. The full CDR3 protein is CASSFGSSGNTLYF.

A word on this clone: Each gene name is a mouse one. Read data end 1 residue before the CDR3 end; the end is taken from the germline J gene. The J gene is TRBJ1-2, the V gene TRBV23; the table's D call, TRBD1, has no DNA check behind it. The CDR3 sequence is 14 residues long. The germline V gene has CDR1 KGHTA and CDR2 FQNQQP. CDR3 bases read: TGCTCCAGCAGTCAAGGGACAACAAACTCCGACTACACC. The encoded protein is CSSSQGTTNSDYT. The complete CDR3 reads CSSSQGTTNSDYTF.

Worth noting for this clone: Gene names denote mouse genes. The missing CDR3 end, 1 residue past where the read stops, is filled in from the germline J gene. J is TRBJ1-1 and V is TRBV19, with D perhaps TRBD1 (6 bases). In germline, CDR1 is FNHDT, CDR2 SITEND (reference sequence). Trimming took 3 bases from V and 2 from J, leaving 8 bases between them. This CDR3 is 13 amino acids long. CDR3 bases read: TGTGCCAGCAGTAAGGGACATAACACAGAAGTCTTC. Translating gives CASSKGHNTEVF. The complete CDR3 sequence is CASSKGHNTEVFF.

A note on this clone: The germline and genes are mouse ones. Read data end 1 residue before the CDR3 end; the end is taken from the germline J gene. The J gene is TRBJ1-2, the V gene TRBV3, with D perhaps matching TRBD1 (6 bases). Germline V gene sequence: CDR1 SNHLY, CDR2 FYNGKV (reference sequence). This CDR3 comprises 13 residues. Trimming pared 2 bases from V and 4 bases from J, leaving 8 bases between. Incomplete CDR3 DNA: TGTGCCAGCAGCTTAAGGGGGAGCTCCGACTACACC. It yields the protein CASSLRGSSDYT. The entire CDR3 sequence reads CASSLRGSSDYTF.

Turning to this clone: The listed genes are named as in mouse. CDR3 bases read: TGTGCCAGCAGTTTACAGGGAACGCTGTAT. Translation gives CASSLQGTLY. The entire CDR3 is CASSLQGTLYF. This chain joins TRBV15 and TRBJ2-3, with a possible D match to TRBD1 (5 bases). From the germline J gene comes the end of the CDR3, since the read stops 1 residue before it. V was shortened by 2 bases and J by 8 bases, with 5 bases between the two germline ends. The V gene's germline CDR1 is SGHND and CDR2 FRSKSL. The CDR3 loop spans 11 amino acids. Using reference TRBV15 and TRBJ2-3 for the parts outside the CDR3, the full variable domain is DAGVTQTPRHEVAEKGQTIILKCEPVSGHNDLFWYRQTKIQGLELLSYFRSKSLMEDGGAFKDRFKAEMLNSSFSTLKIQPTEPKDSAVYLCASSLQGTLYFGSGTRLTVL.